The next 21 T cell receptor beta chains were all read from a single sample in a study of spatial heterogeneity in lung cancer. Stated time point: blood at routine non-recurrence follow-up after resection. MiXCR was run by TCRdb on the 5' RACE reads, yielding one entry per CDR3 protein. The sample yields 110,000 or so distinct CDR3 sequences, roughly 10% seen once. Source: PBMCs, taken at follow-up. The receptors derive from a female donor with early-stage non-small cell lung cancer.

This clonotype was counted many times. The chain joins TRBV2 to TRBJ2-7; a weak D match, TRBD1 (6 bases). Trimming took off 4 bases at V and 2 bases at J, with 15 bases between the two ends. The CDR3 is 15 residues long. CDR1 is SNHLY and CDR2 is FYNNEI in the germline V gene. In nucleotides, the CDR3 is TGTGCCAGCAGTGGTACGGGACAAAGTGCCTACGAGCAGTACTTC. Its translation is CASSGTGQSAYEQYF.

This chain links TRBV29-1 with TRBJ1-5, with D perhaps TRBD1 (5 bases). The V gene's germline CDR1 is SQVTM and CDR2 ANQGSEA. This CDR3 is built from 13 residues. V was trimmed by 5 bases and J by 3 bases, leaving 11 bases between them. CDR3 protein: CSVQGDFNQPQHF. CDR3 sequence (DNA): TGCAGCGTTCAAGGGGATTTCAATCAGCCCCAGCATTTT.

The table lists this clonotype with a few counts. V and J are TRBV4-2 and TRBJ2-1, with TRBD1 matching over 7 bases. The trim removed 0 bases at V and 3 bases at J, leaving 8 bases unmatched. CDR3 size: 17 residues. Germline V gene data show CDR1 as LGHNA and CDR2 as YNFKEQ. The CDR3 region is CASSQEITGTDYNEQFF. DNA of the CDR3: TGTGCCAGCAGCCAAGAGATTACCGGGACAGACTACAATGAGCAGTTCTTC.

CDR3 region: CASRGGSSYEQYV. CDR3 bases: TGCGCCAGCAGGGGCGGGAGCTCCTACGAGCAGTACGTC. The chain links TRBV10-2 to TRBJ2-7; 7 bases map to TRBD2. The CDR3 covers 13 residues. Germline lookup yields CDR1 WSHSY and CDR2 SAAADI. The junction had 2 bases not matched to a gene; V was cut back by 6 bases and J by 0 bases.

This clonotype was seen once. CDR3 coding DNA: TGTGCCAGCAGCACGCGAGAGACCCAGTACTTC. Translation: CASSTRETQYF. This chain joins TRBV7-8 and TRBJ2-5, with unresolved D. CDR1 is SGHVS and CDR2 is FQNEAQ in the germline V gene. V was clipped by 5 bases and J by 4 bases, with 5 bases between them. This CDR3 is built from 11 residues.

In this sample, this clonotype turned up many times. The chain combines TRBV4-3 with TRBJ1-1, with unresolved D. V was pared by 4 bases and J by 1 base, with 7 bases between. From germline, CDR1 is LGHNA and CDR2 YSLEER. CDR3 length equals 13 residues. The CDR3 is CASSLKQNTEAFF. The CDR3 DNA is TGCGCCAGCAGCCTGAAGCAGAACACTGAAGCTTTCTTT.

V usage is TRBV12-3 or TRBV12-4 and J usage is TRBJ1-1, with D tentatively TRBD1 (5 bases). Trimming removed 6 bases at V and 1 base at J, with 12 bases between. The CDR3 is 14 amino acids. CDR3 amino acids: CASSSGTENTEAFF. The CDR3 nucleotides are TGTGCCAGCAGCTCCGGGACGGAGAACACTGAAGCTTTCTTT.

This clonotype showed up just a few times. The chain employs TRBV6-5 and TRBJ1-5, with 8 bases that match TRBD1. The junction had 6 bases not matched to a gene; V was cut back by 8 bases and J by 6 bases. The germline V gene encodes CDR1 MNHEY and CDR2 SVGAGI. The CDR3 is 13 residues long. CDR3 nucleotides: TGTGCCAGCTCTTCAGGGGGCTCTCAGCCCCAGCATTTT. This gives the protein CASSSGGSQPQHF.

V gene TRBV10-3 combines with J gene TRBJ2-1; D not resolved. The CDR3 consists of 12 residues. Germline V gives CDR1 ENHRY, CDR2 SYGVKD. The V gene lost 4 bases and the J gene lost 9 bases, with 10 bases spanning the gap. CDR3 sequence (DNA): TGTGCCATCAGTGTACAGACCCTTGAGCAGTTCTTC. It encodes CAISVQTLEQFF.

This clonotype has just a few counts. The rearrangement joins TRBV20-1 to TRBJ1-1, with D uncertain. Germline V lookup: CDR1 DFQATT, CDR2 SNEGSKA (reference sequence). Deletions cut 6 bases from V and 1 base from J, with 12 bases between. The CDR3 is 13 amino acids. CDR3 DNA: TGCAGTGCGAAACACGGTACGAACACTGAAGCTTTCTTT. It encodes CSAKHGTNTEAFF.

The V gene is TRBV2, the J gene TRBJ2-7; TRBD2 matches 10 bases. Germline V gene data show CDR1 as SNHLY and CDR2 as FYNNEI. The CDR3 length is 15 residues. Trimming cost V 6 bases and J 6 bases; bases outside gene matches: 11. The CDR3: CASRKREGPLSEQYF. DNA of the CDR3: TGTGCCAGCAGAAAGCGGGAGGGCCCCCTCTCCGAGCAGTACTTC.

This chain uses TRBV5-5 with TRBJ2-7; D unclear. The germline V gene encodes CDR1 SGHKS and CDR2 YYEKEE (reference sequence). The V end was cut by 4 bases, the J end by 4 bases, with 18 bases between. The CDR3 is made up of 15 amino acids. Here the CDR3 reads CASSLRWQPQYEQYV. As DNA, the CDR3 is TGTGCCAGCAGCCTTCGCTGGCAGCCTCAGTACGAGCAGTACGTC.

The genes are TRBV12-3 or TRBV12-4 and TRBJ2-1; 7 bases align to TRBD2. This CDR3 has 14 amino acids. The V segment lost 5 bases and the J segment 8 bases; nucleotides outside the gene matches: 9. CDR3 in amino acids: CASSPGGSPHEQFF. The CDR3 DNA sequence: TGTGCCAGCAGTCCGGGAGGATCTCCCCATGAGCAGTTCTTC.

The V call is TRBV24-1, the J call TRBJ2-1; 9 bases are a match to TRBD2. The germline gives CDR1 KGHDR, CDR2 SFDVKD. V trimming: 9 bases; J trimming: 4 bases; junction bases outside the gene matches: 6. The CDR3 is 14 amino acids. CDR3: CATEAGGPYNEQFF. The CDR3 bases are TGTGCCACCGAGGCGGGAGGGCCATACAATGAGCAGTTCTTC.

This clonotype appeared a few times. The gene calls are TRBV11-2 and TRBJ1-5; TRBD1 is a possible D gene (5 bases). The CDR3 is made up of 15 amino acids. Germline CDR1 is SGHAT and CDR2 is FQNNGV. Trimming shortened V by 1 base and J by 4 bases, and 11 bases separated the two germline ends. CDR3 DNA sequence: TGTGCCAGCAGCTTAGGGTCAGGGTGGAATCAGCCCCAGCATTTT. This encodes CASSLGSGWNQPQHF.

The chain carries TRBV19 and TRBJ2-7; 7 bases match TRBD2. Trimming cost V 7 bases and J 2 bases; bases outside gene matches: 8. The CDR3 runs to 14 residues. Per germline, CDR1 LNHDA and CDR2 SQIVND (reference sequence). CDR3: CASTPRTRPYEQYF. CDR3 in DNA: TGTGCCAGTACTCCGAGGACTAGACCCTACGAGCAGTACTTC.

This sequence joins TRBV4-3 and TRBJ2-3, with 11 positions matching TRBD2. V shed 0 bases and J 0 bases; nucleotides not matched to a gene: 8. The germline CDR1 and CDR2 sequences are LGHNA and YSLEER. The length of the CDR3 is 19 residues. CDR3 protein: CASSQEVAGGPSSTDTQYF. In DNA, the CDR3 is TGCGCCAGCAGCCAAGAAGTAGCGGGAGGGCCCTCGAGCACAGATACGCAGTATTTT.

This clonotype has a count of ten or more. This chain links TRBV20-1 with TRBJ1-4; 9 bases fit TRBD1. From germline, CDR1 is DFQATT and CDR2 SNEGSKA (reference sequence). V was clipped by 6 bases and J by 4 bases; unmatched bases: 9. The CDR3 consists of 15 residues. The CDR3 spells CSAENRQGGNEKLFF. The CDR3 DNA reads TGCAGTGCGGAAAACCGACAGGGGGGTAATGAAAAACTGTTTTTT.

This rearrangement joins TRBV5-1 to TRBJ1-2; D perhaps matches TRBD1 (5 bases). The CDR3 spans 12 residues. With 2 bases removed from V and 7 bases from J, the gap between germline ends came to 9 bases. Germline assignment: CDR1 SGHRS and CDR2 YFSETQ. The CDR3 loop is CASSLSGLGYTF. In DNA form, the CDR3 reads TGCGCCAGCAGCTTATCGGGGCTTGGCTACACCTTC.

The rearrangement uses TRBV4-2 and TRBJ2-7; unclear D gene. Looked up from germline, CDR1 is LGHNA and CDR2 is YNFKEQ. The CDR3 runs to 15 residues. V was trimmed by 1 base and J by 0 bases, leaving 10 bases between them. CDR3 coding DNA: TGTGCCAGCAGCCAAGCGGACGATCTCTCCTACGAGCAGTACTTC. This sequence encodes CASSQADDLSYEQYF.

This clonotype turned up a few times. V gene TRBV10-2 combines with J gene TRBJ2-1, with D unresolved. The CDR3 has 13 residues. Trimming took off 6 bases at V and 6 bases at J, with 12 bases between the two ends. Per germline, CDR1 WSHSY and CDR2 SAAADI. DNA of the CDR3: TGCGCCAGCAGCCCTGACCGGACCAATGAGCAGTTCTTC. Its protein is CASSPDRTNEQFF.